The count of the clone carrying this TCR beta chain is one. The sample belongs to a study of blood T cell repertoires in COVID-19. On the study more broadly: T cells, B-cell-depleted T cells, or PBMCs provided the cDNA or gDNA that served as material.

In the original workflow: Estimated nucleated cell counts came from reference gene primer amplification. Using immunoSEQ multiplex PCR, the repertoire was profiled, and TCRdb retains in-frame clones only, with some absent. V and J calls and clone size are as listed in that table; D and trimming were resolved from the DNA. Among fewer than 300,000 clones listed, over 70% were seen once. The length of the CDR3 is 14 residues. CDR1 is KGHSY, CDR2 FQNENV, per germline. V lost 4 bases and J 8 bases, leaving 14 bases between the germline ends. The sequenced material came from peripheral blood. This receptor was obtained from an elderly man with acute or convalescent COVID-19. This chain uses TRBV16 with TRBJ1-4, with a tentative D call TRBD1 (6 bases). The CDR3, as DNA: TGTGCCAGCAGCCTGCCGGGACAAGGCGAAAAACTGTTTTTT. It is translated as CASSLPGQGEKLFF.